The 15 T cell receptor beta chains below all came from one sample that was sequenced in a study of blood T cell repertoires in COVID-19 (dated by TCRdb to 2019 to 2021). The method behind the library was the immunoSEQ multiplex PCR assay. The clones in this table, taken by TCRdb from immuneACCESS, are in-frame only. Not every clone is retained; where verified, under half of the shortfall comes from an unresolved V gene, and the cause of the rest is unknown. The sample table contains roughly 100,000 clones; only one count was recorded for roughly four fifths of them. The ten most abundant clones make up around 15% of the sample. The specimen sequenced was peripheral blood. These receptor sequences come from a woman between 55 and 75 years old with acute or convalescent COVID-19.

This chain connects TRBV28 to TRBJ2-1, with D maybe TRBD2 (5 bases). Trimming left V 5 bases short and J 2 bases short, with 10 bases between. The CDR3 is 14 amino acids. Germline CDR1 MDHEN, CDR2 SYDVKM. The CDR3 region is CASSPGLPYNEQFF. As DNA, the CDR3 is TGTGCCAGCAGTCCCGGACTCCCCTACAATGAGCAGTTCTTC.

V is TRBV14 and J is TRBJ2-2; D not resolved. CDR1 and CDR2 from the germline V gene are SGHDN and FVKESK. Trimming removed 0 bases from V and 7 bases from J, with 12 bases in between. The CDR3 loop spans 15 amino acids. The CDR3, as DNA: TGTGCCAGCAGCCAAGATATTTCGGGTCACGGGGAGCTGTTTTTT. Its protein is CASSQDISGHGELFF.

The gene calls are TRBV19 and TRBJ2-3; maybe TRBD2 (5 bases). Germline CDR1 LNHDA, CDR2 SQIVND (reference sequence). This CDR3 is 14 amino acids long. V lost 5 bases and J lost 4, with 13 bases in between. CDR3 amino acids: CASSPGLTSDTQYF. The CDR3 DNA reads as TGTGCCAGTAGTCCCGGACTCACCTCAGATACGCAGTATTTT.

The chain uses TRBV19 and TRBJ1-1; 8 bases match TRBD1. Germline CDR1 and CDR2: LNHDA and SQIVND (reference sequence). Trimming cost V 4 bases and J 5 bases; bases outside gene matches: 6. This CDR3 spans 14 amino acids. The CDR3 bases are TGTGCCAGTAGTACCCGGACAGGGTGGACTGAAGCTTTCTTT. Its translation is CASSTRTGWTEAFF. The whole variable domain, filled in from reference TRBV19 and TRBJ1-1, reads DGGITQSPKYLFRKEGQNVTLSCEQNLNHDAMYWYRQDPGQGLRLIYYSQIVNDFQKGDIAEGYSVSREKKESFPLTVTSAQKNPTAFYLCASSTRTGWTEAFFGQGTRLTVV.

The rearrangement uses TRBV18 and TRBJ2-1; 8 bases fit TRBD2. The V segment lost 1 base and the J segment 6 bases; nucleotides outside the gene matches: 8. The V gene's germline CDR1 is KGHSH and CDR2 LQKENI. The CDR3 sequence is 16 residues long. The CDR3: CASSPLRLAGVNEQFF. DNA of the CDR3: TGTGCCAGCTCACCACTTAGGCTAGCGGGCGTCAATGAGCAGTTCTTC.

J is TRBJ2-3 and V is TRBV11-3; 7 nucleotides match TRBD1. Looked up from germline, CDR1 is SGHNT and CDR2 is YENEEA. The length of the CDR3 is 15 residues. After removal of 5 bases from V and 2 bases from J, the junction contained 7 bases not matched to a gene. This CDR3 is CASSLGTEYTDTQYF. The CDR3 coding sequence is TGTGCCAGCAGCCTAGGGACAGAATACACAGATACGCAGTATTTT.

In this sample, this clone turned up once. The gene calls are TRBV5-1 and TRBJ1-5; 7 bases match TRBD1. With 4 bases clipped from V and 5 bases from J, the junction kept 9 bases outside the gene matches. Per the germline V gene, CDR1 is SGHRS and CDR2 is YFSETQ. CDR3 size: 15 residues. CDR3 DNA sequence: TGCGCCAGCAGCACTGGGACAGACCCTTATCAGCCCCAGCATTTT. As protein: CASSTGTDPYQPQHF. The full variable domain, completed using reference TRBV5-1 and TRBJ1-5, is KAGVTQTPRYLIKTRGQQVTLSCSPISGHRSVSWYQQTPGQGLQFLFEYFSETQRNKGNFPGRFSGRQFSNSRSEMNVSTLELGDSALYLCASSTGTDPYQPQHFGDGTRLSIL.

The rearrangement joins TRBV10-3 to TRBJ2-3; 7 positions match TRBD1. The CDR3 has 14 residues. The V segment lost 6 bases and the J segment 3 bases; nucleotides outside the gene matches: 6. Germline V gives CDR1 ENHRY, CDR2 SYGVKD. The CDR3 sequence: CAISPGTETDTQYF. The DNA of the CDR3 is TGTGCCATCAGCCCTGGGACAGAGACAGATACGCAGTATTTT.

The chain employs TRBV30 and TRBJ1-3, with a tentative D call TRBD1 (6 bases). CDR3 length equals 13 residues. Germline V gene lookup returns CDR1 GTSNPN and CDR2 SVGIG (reference sequence). Trimming cost V 6 bases and J 4 bases, with 13 bases left between them. In DNA form, the CDR3 reads TGTGCCTGCAATCAGGGGTCAGGAAACACCATATATTTT. Protein sequence: CACNQGSGNTIYF.

This rearrangement joins TRBV2 to TRBJ1-2; 7 positions agree with TRBD1. Germline V gene data show CDR1 as SNHLY and CDR2 as FYNNEI. This CDR3 has 15 residues. The junction had 12 bases not matched to a gene; V was cut back by 7 bases and J by 4 bases. This CDR3 reads CASTLDRAARYGYTF. CDR3 in DNA: TGTGCCAGCACCCTCGACAGGGCAGCTCGCTATGGCTACACCTTC.

The rearrangement uses TRBV21-1 and TRBJ2-3; the D call TRBD2 from the table was never checked on the DNA. TRBV21-1 is listed as a pseudogene. The CDR3 runs to 13 residues. In DNA, the CDR3 is TGTGCCAGCAGCAAACATACGAGAGATACGCAGTATTTT. Its protein product is CASSKHTRDTQYF.

This chain links TRBV9 with TRBJ1-3; D remains ambiguous. The CDR3 extends over 16 amino acids. V shed 0 bases and J shed 0 bases, with 10 bases lying between them. Germline V lookup: CDR1 SGDLS, CDR2 YYNGEE. The CDR3 nucleotides read TGTGCCAGCAGCGTAGGGGCTATAAGCTCTGGAAACACCATATATTTT. Its translation: CASSVGAISSGNTIYF.

The chain joins TRBV10-2 to TRBJ1-1; 7 bases map to TRBD1. Germline CDR1 and CDR2: WSHSY and SAAADI. The CDR3 spans 14 residues. V shed 3 bases and J 3 bases; nucleotides not matched to a gene: 4. The CDR3 DNA is TGCGCCAGCAGTGATCAGGGGGAAGACACTGAAGCTTTCTTT. It is translated as CASSDQGEDTEAFF.

This clone was detected a few times. The genes are TRBV20-1 and TRBJ2-3; 10 bases align to TRBD1. The ends lost 6 bases at V and 4 bases at J; junction bases unmatched: 7. The CDR3 has 14 amino acids. Germline V gene data show CDR1 as DFQATT and CDR2 as SNEGSKA (reference sequence). The CDR3 DNA reads TGCAGTGCGAGTCCCGGGACAGGGGCAGATACGCAGTATTTT. It encodes CSASPGTGADTQYF.

The chain joins TRBV7-9 to TRBJ2-7, with D possibly TRBD1 on 5 matching bases. Looked up from germline, CDR1 is SEHNR and CDR2 is FQNEAQ (reference sequence). The CDR3 is 13 residues long. The V gene lost 5 bases and the J gene lost 2 bases, with 10 bases spanning the gap. The CDR3 protein is CASSLQVAYEQYF. In nucleotides, the CDR3 is TGTGCCAGCAGCCTACAGGTAGCCTACGAGCAGTACTTC.